This T cell receptor (beta chain) was obtained from a study of blood T cell repertoires in COVID-19. For the study at large: The United States, Italy and Spain supplied acute and convalescent COVID-19 samples. Nucleic acid was either cDNA or gDNA, and it came from T cells, B-cell-depleted T cells, or PBMCs.

Profiled with immunoSEQ multiplex PCR; TCRdb holds only in-frame clones, not every one. This sample carries about 260,000 clones, approximately 87% of them seen once, and the ten largest clones take over 1.2%. This sequence originates from a woman aged 35 to 49 who had recovered from COVID-19. Sequencing was done on a sample of peripheral blood.

In nucleotides, the CDR3 is TGTGCCAGCACTTCCGGACAGGGGGCAGGGGAGACCCAGTACTTC. It codes for CASTSGQGAGETQYF. The V gene is TRBV2, the J gene TRBJ2-5; 11 positions agree with TRBD1. The V and J ends lost 7 bases and 5 bases, in that order; junction bases with no gene match: 9. This CDR3 region has 15 residues. Germline values: CDR1 SNHLY, CDR2 FYNNEI.